The clone carrying this T cell receptor beta chain has just one count. V was clipped by 5 bases and J by 2 bases; unmatched bases: 16. The germline V gene has CDR1 MNHEY and CDR2 SMNVEV (reference sequence). This CDR3 contains 19 residues. The PCR employed 60 Vbeta primers together with 13 Jbeta primers. Profiling relied on immunoSEQ multiplex PCR, and the TCRdb table lists in-frame clones only, not all of them. The sample lists 150,000 or so clones, around 80% occurring once. This sample is drawn from a study of cytomegalovirus exposure and HLA in healthy donors. The sequence derives from a man aged 50-60 years in good health and CMV-seropositive. Sequencing was performed on PBMCs. The V and J genes are TRBV27 and TRBJ2-5; 11 bases align to TRBD2. DNA of the CDR3: TGTGCCAGCAGTCTCACCTCACTAGCGGGAGTTTCGGGGCAAGAGACCCAGTACTTC. Translated: CASSLTSLAGVSGQETQYF.